This T cell receptor beta chain was observed in a study of T cell responses to AZD1222 COVID-19 vaccine (dated by TCRdb to the early 2020s). With respect to the entire study: AZD1222 recipients with second doses at about 4 weeks or about 12 weeks were pooled, because spike-specific TCR depth and breadth did not differ between schedules. Trial participants were enrolled into age subgroups of 18-55, 56-69 and 70-plus years, which contained about 150, 27 and 61 TCR-sequenced participants, respectively. TCR sequencing was performed for 230 to 250 trial participants, of whom roughly 200 were given two doses of AZD1222 and some 25 were given two doses of MenACWY control vaccine. The research as a whole found: A significant rise in spike-specific TCR breadth and depth was observed after two AZD1222 doses relative to day 0 and relative to MenACWY recipients. The 56-69-year group was small, and its depth increase did not reach significance, likely because of low power. Only six or seven AZD1222 recipients were SARS-CoV-2 seropositive at baseline, limiting conclusions about previously exposed vaccinees. Epitopes outside the regions mutated in the B.1.351 and B.1.1.7 variants were reportedly recognized by nearly half of the unique spike-specific TCRs. Participants were mostly white British, with more females than males. The authors suggested clonal diversity may have been underestimated. Vaccine-associated CD4 TCRs spanned the whole spike protein, with dominant responses in regions 160-218 and 743-854. No day 14 peak-response samples were available, so repertoires were characterized only after the peak T cell response.

Measured from the cysteine to the phenylalanine, the CDR3 is 17 residues long. The retained sequence is limited to the CDR3, 51 bases, with the frame set at the first base. As encoded in the germline V gene, CDR1 is SGHTA while CDR2 is FQGTGA. Unmatched junction bases come to 12, with V trimmed by 5 bases and J by 4 bases. Taken with the paper, the label for time point translates to: baseline before first vaccination. The vaccinee samples were drawn from two UK trials, COV001 and COV002, one of which was a single-blind randomized controlled phase 2/3 trial testing AZD1222 (ChAdOx1 nCoV-19) in healthy adults. Trial participant PBMC samples were collected at day 0 and day 28 after the second dose for TCRbeta chain sequencing. Concerning this clone itself: Its antigen target is currently unknown. No clone much larger than this one lies a single base away; base qualities are absent.

The CDR3 regions of human TCRbeta chains were analyzed by immunosequencing. On the authors' methods: Repertoire TCRs were matched against a reference library of SARS-CoV-2-specific TCRs generated with the MIRA antigen-specificity platform. Breadth was defined as the fraction of unique TCRs that were SARS-CoV-2-associated. Depth was defined as the fraction of total T cells that were SARS-CoV-2-associated. Using the MIRA data, each spike-specific TCR was assigned both to the spike region to which the TCR was reactive and to a CD4 or CD8 class. Log10-transformed breadth and depth values were compared by one-way ANOVA with Sidak's multiple comparisons tests. Drawn from immuneACCESS, this table holds only the in-frame rearrangements with V and J called that TCRdb kept. Clones are partly lost; checked studies trace under half to an unresolved V gene and leave the rest unexplained. The V and J calls and clone size are taken from that table; D and trimming were inferred from the DNA. This sample holds some 130,000 clones; approximately 90% were observed only once. About 7.1% of the sample is held by the ten biggest clonotypes.

Recombination joined TRBV7-3 with TRBJ2-1, and TRBD2 aligns with 9 junction nucleotides. The sample was peripheral blood, taken on day 0 of AZD1222 vaccination. The sequence was collected from an adult in good health. CDR3 sequence: CASSRRVAGDLYNEQFF. Here is the DNA: TGTGCCAGCAGCCGCCGGGTAGCGGGGGACCTATACAATGAGCAGTTCTTC.